The 8 T cell receptor beta chains given below trace back to one sample, sequenced in a study of regulatory T cells in long-lasting Graves disease. The time point was: persistent/refractory GD, antithyroid drugs over 5 years with positive TRAb. Extracted RNA from PBMCs served as the source of the TCR library. Libraries of TCR beta came from iRepertoire HTBI primers plus Arm-PCR of CDR3 regions. TCRdb re-derived calls from the multiplex PCR reads in MiXCR, one entry per CDR3 protein. The table has 310,000 or so distinct CDR3 sequences, roughly a fifth seen once. Here the sequenced sample was peripheral blood mononuclear cells (PBMCs), taken when the disease was refractory, from a patient treated with antithyroid drugs. These TCRs come from a female donor with Graves disease.

The table lists this clonotype with a count of one. V is TRBV4-3 and J is TRBJ2-5; 14 nucleotides align to TRBD2. Germline CDR1 reads LGHNA; CDR2 reads YSLEER. There are 17 residues in the CDR3. Germline trimming cut 1 base from V and 4 bases from J; bases unmatched to any gene: 5. CDR3 sequence: CASSQAATSGRGETQYF. CDR3 sequence (DNA): TGCGCCAGCAGCCAAGCGGCGACTAGCGGGAGGGGAGAGACCCAGTACTTC.

This clonotype was seen more than once but under ten times. The chain couples TRBV5-1 to TRBJ2-1; 8 nucleotides align to TRBD1. The V segment lost 2 bases and the J segment 3 bases; nucleotides outside the gene matches: 1. CDR1 is SGHRS and CDR2 is YFSETQ in the germline V gene. The CDR3 covers 14 residues. The CDR3 reads CASSFGTGYNEQFF. The CDR3 DNA sequence: TGCGCCAGCAGCTTCGGGACAGGCTACAATGAGCAGTTCTTC.

This clonotype has a count of ten or more. This sequence joins TRBV20-1 and TRBJ2-5, with TRBD2 matching over 8 bases. Germline assignment: CDR1 DFQATT and CDR2 SNEGSKA (reference sequence). Trimming removed 3 bases from V and 5 bases from J; junction bases left unmatched: 5. The CDR3 totals 13 residues. In DNA form, the CDR3 reads TGCAGTGCTAGCCGACTAGCGTCGGAGACCCAGTACTTC. Its protein is CSASRLASETQYF.

This rearrangement joins TRBV12-3 or TRBV12-4 to TRBJ2-3; the match to TRBD1 covers 12 bases. The CDR3 consists of 14 residues. The V and J ends lost 5 bases and 5 bases, in that order; junction bases with no gene match: 2. The CDR3 loop is CASSGTGGGDTQYF. CDR3 in DNA: TGTGCCAGCAGTGGGACAGGGGGCGGAGATACGCAGTATTTT.

About this clonotype: This sequence may be a read error, since a much larger clone differs from it by one base. The genes are TRBV2 and TRBJ2-7; D ambiguous. Germline V gives CDR1 SNHLY, CDR2 FYNNEI. The CDR3 has 14 amino acids. This CDR3 reads CTSSEAKAPTEVRF. The CDR3 nucleotides read TGTACCAGCAGTGAAGCTAAGGCCCCAACCGAAGTTAGGTTC.

With regard to this clonotype: A much larger clone lies one base from this, so it may be a read error. The J gene is TRBJ2-7, the V gene TRBV5-6, with D uncertain. Germline V gene sequence: CDR1 SGHDT, CDR2 YYEEEE. The CDR3 contains 15 residues. The CDR3 region is CASILVGRNSYEQYF. CDR3 nucleotides: TGTGCCAGCATCTTGGTAGGGCGGAACTCCTACGAGCAGTACTTC.

This clonotype was counted once. The J gene is TRBJ2-3, the V gene TRBV29-1, with TRBD2 identical over 7 bases. CDR1 is SQVTM and CDR2 is ANQGSEA in the germline V gene. This CDR3 is built from 14 residues. V trimming: 3 bases; J trimming: 1 base; junction bases outside the gene matches: 4. CDR3 in amino acids: CSVDEGLRTDTQYF. CDR3 DNA sequence: TGCAGCGTTGACGAGGGACTACGCACAGATACGCAGTATTTT.

The rearrangement links TRBV4-3 to TRBJ1-2; D possibly corresponds to TRBD1 (5 bases). The V gene's germline CDR1 is LGHNA and CDR2 YSLEER. V lost 4 bases and J lost 0, with 21 bases in between. CDR3 length: 18 amino acids. DNA of the CDR3: TGCGCCAGCAGCCCCCGGTCTTTCCGACAGCCTACTAACTATGGCTACACCTTC. This encodes CASSPRSFRQPTNYGYTF.